The 9 T cell receptor beta chains below were found in one sample sequenced in a study of CD8+CD57+ T cells in acquired aplastic anemia. Genomic DNA served as template for TCR beta VDJ and CDR3 profiling. Each CDR3 protein is one row after TCRdb ran MiXCR on the reads. The sample lists around 170,000 distinct CDR3 sequences, under 75% occurring once. Sequenced: sorted CD4+, CD8+, or CD8+CD57+ T cells (not recorded which) from PBMCs. Source of these receptors: a human donor in good health.

This clonotype was picked up a small number of times. This chain joins TRBV20-1 and TRBJ2-3; no reliable D call. Between the trimmed V and J ends, which lost 4 bases and 2 bases, there was a span of 4 bases. The CDR3 loop spans 11 amino acids. Germline CDR1 is DFQATT and CDR2 is SNEGSKA (reference sequence). CDR3 nucleotide sequence: TGCAGTGCTAATCCCACAGATACGCAGTATTTT. This encodes CSANPTDTQYF.

J is TRBJ2-7 and V is TRBV5-1; D is possibly TRBD1 (6 bases). The CDR3 has 12 amino acids. The germline V gene has CDR1 SGHRS and CDR2 YFSETQ. V was cut by 4 bases and J by 5 bases, with 10 bases left in between. The CDR3 spells CASSKDRDEQYF. The CDR3 DNA reads as TGCGCCAGCAGCAAGGACAGAGACGAGCAGTACTTC.

This clonotype was observed once. The rearrangement joins TRBV19 to TRBJ2-7; 11 positions match TRBD2. The germline V gene has CDR1 LNHDA and CDR2 SQIVND (reference sequence). With 10 bases clipped from V and 2 bases from J, the junction kept 7 bases outside the gene matches. This CDR3 has 14 amino acids. The CDR3, as DNA: TGTGCCACTTCCGTGACTAGCGGGACCTACGAGCAGTACTTC. Protein sequence: CATSVTSGTYEQYF.

The V gene is TRBV14, the J gene TRBJ2-1; TRBD1 might be the D (5 bases). The length of the CDR3 is 15 residues. Trimming left V 4 bases short and J 11 bases short, with 21 bases between. In germline, CDR1 is SGHDN, CDR2 FVKESK. For the CDR3, the DNA is TGTGCCAGCAGCCCCCAAGGAAGGGGCAGGGATAAGCAGTTCTTC. Its protein is CASSPQGRGRDKQFF.

The V call is TRBV5-6, the J call TRBJ2-2; D is undetermined. The germline V and J ends were trimmed by 1 base and 2 bases, with 12 bases remaining between them. The CDR3 is 16 amino acids. The V gene's germline CDR1 is SGHDT and CDR2 YYEEEE. The chain's CDR3 is CASSLPSDGNTGELFF. The CDR3 coding sequence is TGTGCCAGCAGCTTGCCGTCGGACGGTAACACCGGGGAGCTGTTTTTT.

There are a few counts of this clonotype. The chain carries TRBV6-1 and TRBJ1-1; no definite D call. The CDR3 covers 14 residues. From germline, CDR1 is MNHNS and CDR2 SASEGT. The V gene lost 2 bases and the J gene lost 0 bases, with 7 bases spanning the gap. Here the CDR3 reads CASSELGMNTEAFF. The CDR3 nucleotides read TGTGCCAGCAGTGAACTGGGTATGAACACTGAAGCTTTCTTT.

The rearrangement joins TRBV7-6 to TRBJ1-2, with D maybe TRBD1 (5 bases). V was shortened by 5 bases and J by 5 bases, with 9 bases between the two germline ends. This CDR3 spans 12 amino acids. Germline V gives CDR1 SGHVS, CDR2 FNYEAQ. The CDR3 reads CASSTDSYGYTF. CDR3 DNA: TGTGCCAGCAGCACAGACAGTTATGGCTACACCTTC.

This chain uses TRBV10-3 with TRBJ2-1; 11 positions match TRBD1. Germline-derived CDR1 and CDR2 are ENHRY and SYGVKD. The CDR3 sequence is 14 residues long. V lost 6 bases to trimming and J lost 8 bases; unmatched junction nucleotides: 6. The CDR3: CAIRSGQGVDEQFF. The CDR3 DNA sequence: TGTGCCATCAGGTCGGGACAGGGGGTAGATGAGCAGTTCTTC.

The chain employs TRBV6-4 and TRBJ2-7, with 8 bases that match TRBD2. V gave up 6 bases and J gave up 4 bases; unmatched junction bases: 8. Germline V gives CDR1 MRHNA, CDR2 SNTAGT. This CDR3 is 14 amino acids long. CDR3 region: CASRTGLARYEQYF. The CDR3 nucleotides read TGTGCCAGCAGAACTGGACTAGCTAGGTACGAGCAGTACTTC.